The rows below give T cell receptor beta chains drawn from one sample of a study of tumor and adjacent non-tumor tissue in lung cancer. TCRdb reanalysed the multiplex PCR reads using MiXCR and keeps one entry per CDR3 protein. There are 75,000 to 95,000 distinct CDR3 sequences in the sample; approximately 70% occur only once, and 18% lies in the top ten. Material: lung tumor tissue. Every receptor here comes from a man aged 55 to 69 with non-small cell lung cancer. The CDR3 runs from the conserved cysteine through the conserved F or W. Each record gives: J gene, D gene, clone size, V gene, CDR3 protein, CDR3 DNA. D genes are given only for firm matches. Rows may omit the clone size; those that give it use once, few, many or a size class.

TRBJ1-1 - - TRBV29-1 CSVDVTVNTEAFF TGTAGCGTTGACGTGACAGTGAACACTGAAGCTTTCTTT
TRBJ1-5 - - TRBV6-2/TRBV6-3 CASNDMGDQSQHF TGTGCCAGCAACGACATGGGAGATCAGTCCCAGCATTTT
TRBJ1-2 - few TRBV20-1 CNARDRSYYGYTF TGCAATGCCCGAGACAGGTCCTACTATGGCTACACCTTC
TRBJ1-2 - - TRBV6-5 CAGSYARGAFGYTF TGTGCCGGCAGTTACGCCAGGGGCGCCTTTGGCTACACCTTC
TRBJ2-2 TRBD2 many TRBV5-6 CASSVDSGNFAGELFF TGTGCCAGCAGCGTGGATAGCGGGAACTTCGCCGGGGAGCTGTTTTTT
TRBJ2-2 - - TRBV30 CAWRVGRGYTGELFF TGTGCCTGGAGAGTCGGCAGGGGTTACACCGGGGAGCTGTTTTTT
TRBJ1-6 - - TRBV12-3/TRBV12-4 CASSQGGDYNSPLHF TGCGCCAGCAGTCAAGGAGGAGACTATAATTCACCCCTCCACTTT
TRBJ2-7 TRBD1 - TRBV6-9 CASSSRPVEPGQSPFEQYF TGTGCCAGCAGTTCGAGACCAGTCGAACCGGGACAGAGTCCCTTCGAGCAGTACTTC
TRBJ2-7 TRBD2 - TRBV20-1 CSARAAGGSYEQYF TGCAGTGCTAGAGCAGCGGGGGGCTCCTACGAGCAGTACTTC
TRBJ2-5 - many TRBV4-2 CASSQEPGEGETQYF TGTGCCAGCAGCCAAGAACCGGGAGAAGGAGAGACCCAGTACTTC
TRBJ2-2 - - TRBV11-2 CASSQGRTVTGELFF TGTGCCAGCAGCCAAGGACGAACGGTCACCGGGGAGCTGTTTTTT
TRBJ2-1 - many TRBV20-1 CSARDGDKSSYNEQFF TGCAGTGCTAGAGATGGGGACAAGAGCTCCTACAATGAGCAGTTCTTC
TRBJ2-1 TRBD1 few TRBV12-3/TRBV12-4 CASRTGTGAMFF TGTGCCAGCAGGACCGGGACAGGGGCCATGTTCTTC
TRBJ2-3 TRBD2 - TRBV12-3/TRBV12-4 CDSSLKLAGCSTDTQYF TGTGACAGCAGTTTAAAACTAGCGGGGTGTAGCACAGATACGCAGTATTTT
TRBJ1-1 - once TRBV29-1 CIVVGKRNTEAFF TGCATCGTTGTTGGAAAACGTAACACTGAAGCTTTCTTT
TRBJ1-5 TRBD1 once TRBV6-1 CASNSGTGQHSNQPHHF TGTGCCAGCAATTCCGGGACAGGGCAACATAGCAATCAGCCCCACCATTTT
TRBJ1-5 - - TRBV29-1 CSAGQNQPQHF TGCAGTGCTGGACAGAATCAGCCCCAGCATTTT
TRBJ2-4 - - TRBV4-3 CASSHNQANIQYF TGCGCCAGCAGCCATAATCAGGCGAACATTCAGTACTTC
TRBJ2-5 - - TRBV20-1 CSATTSRNQYF TGCAGTGCTACGACTAGTCGGAACCAGTACTTC
TRBJ2-1 - few TRBV29-1 CSVEGSHNSYDEQFF TGCAGCGTTGAGGGTAGTCACAACTCCTACGACGAGCAGTTCTTT
TRBJ2-1 - - TRBV6-1 CASSEGTGIVYNEQFF TGTGCCAGCAGTGAGGGCACAGGGATAGTCTACAATGAGCAGTTCTTC
TRBJ1-3 - - TRBV11-3 CANSLRNSGNIINF TGTGCCAACAGCTTGCGTAACTCTGGAAACATCATAAATTTT
TRBJ2-3 - - TRBV10-2 CTSSDLRTDTQYF TGCACTAGCAGTGATTTGCGGACCGATACGCAGTATTTT
TRBJ2-7 - once TRBV5-4 CASSLDLLRGGYEKYF TGTGCCAGCAGCTTGGATTTGCTCCGCGGAGGCTACGAGAAGTACTTC
TRBJ2-5 TRBD2 - TRBV11-2 CATSLHGLAIQETQYF TGTGCCACCAGCTTACACGGACTAGCCATCCAAGAGACTCAGTACTTC
TRBJ2-1 - - TRBV11-1 CASGPEGSWDMQFF TGTGCCAGCGGACCAGAGGGCTCTTGGGATATGCAGTTCTTC
TRBJ2-1 - many TRBV30 CAWTQMGYNEQFF TGTGCCTGGACCCAGATGGGCTACAATGAGCAGTTCTTC
TRBJ1-2 TRBD1 many TRBV11-2 CASSLVGTVGIGYTF TGTGCCAGCAGCTTAGTTGGGACAGTAGGCATTGGCTACACCTTC
TRBJ2-1 - - TRBV4-1 CDSSQTDRGNEPFF TGCGACAGCAGCCAAACGGACCGTGGGAATGAGCCGTTCTTC
TRBJ1-1 - many TRBV7-8 CASSYTMNTEAFF TGTGCCAGCAGCTATACCATGAACACTGAAGCTTTCTTT
TRBJ2-1 TRBD2 - TRBV6-2/TRBV6-3 CASRVAGDLGEQFF TGTGCCAGCCGAGTAGCGGGGGACTTGGGAGAGCAGTTCTTC
TRBJ2-5 TRBD2 - TRBV11-2 CASSLHGLAIQETRYF TGTGCCAGCAGCTTACACGGACTAGCCATCCAAGAGACCAGGTACTTC
TRBJ2-1 - - TRBV5-4 CANSPGYSSGRNEQFF TGTGCCAACAGCCCGGGGTACTCCAGCGGTAGGAATGAGCAGTTCTTC
TRBJ2-7 TRBD2 - TRBV5-4 CASSATSGRGYEQYF TGTGCCAGCAGTGCGACTAGCGGGAGAGGTTACGAGCAGTACTTC
TRBJ2-5 - - TRBV29-1 CNLERVGLPQETQYF TGCAACCTTGAAAGGGTGGGTCTACCTCAAGAGACTCAGTACTTC
TRBJ2-3 - - TRBV6-5 CASSSGAGLGTITDTQYF TGTGCCAGCAGTTCAGGAGCCGGTCTGGGAACTATCACAGATACGCAGTATTTT
TRBJ1-1 - - TRBV20-1 CSVSGGLYTEAFF TGTAGTGTTAGCGGGGGGTTGTACACTGAAGCTTTCTTT
TRBJ1-6 TRBD1 many TRBV6-5 CASRESGGSWPLHF TGTGCCAGCAGAGAGTCAGGGGGTTCTTGGCCCCTCCACTTT
TRBJ1-3 - - TRBV11-2 CTSSVTPSGNTIYF TGTACCAGCAGCGTGACACCCTCTGGAAACACCATATATTTT
TRBJ2-1 TRBD1 - TRBV7-9 CVISPTSGQGKNEQFF TGTGTCATCAGTCCTACCAGTGGACAGGGTAAGAATGAGCAGTTCTTC
TRBJ2-6 - - TRBV6-5 CASSLLGRGASSGANVLTF TGCGCCAGCAGCCTCCTGGGCAGGGGGGCCTCCTCTGGGGCCAACGTCCTGACTTTC